This T cell receptor beta chain was captured by sequencing in a study of T cells in Graves' hyperthyroidism and ophthalmopathy. This clonotype was recorded at least ten times. It was RNA transcripts that yielded the amplified TCR beta CDR3 regions. TCR CDR3 underwent first-round RT-PCR with the HTBI primer set. TCRdb processed the multiplex PCR reads anew with MiXCR; each CDR3 protein has one entry. The sample contains more than 450,000 distinct CDR3 sequences, around 13% of which appear only once. V was trimmed by 1 base and J by 5 bases, leaving 12 bases between them. Germline loops: CDR1 SGHAT, CDR2 FQNNGV. The CDR3 length is 15 residues. Graves' hyperthyroidism was deemed stable given no ophthalmopathy progression within 18 months. Newly diagnosed hyperthyroidism patients aged 18 to 65 years had disease lasting under 2 months.

Sequences were obtained from blood. The chain joins TRBV11-2 to TRBJ2-1, with D possibly being TRBD1 or TRBD2 (6 bases each). This TCR was recovered from a woman aged 40 to 49 with Graves' hyperthyroidism. This CDR3 reads CASSLGPRGDNEQFF. The CDR3, as DNA: TGTGCCAGCAGCTTAGGGCCTAGGGGGGACAATGAGCAGTTCTTC.